This T cell receptor (beta chain) was sequenced during a study of blood T cell repertoires in COVID-19 (dated by TCRdb to between 2020 and 2021). A note on the overall study: Samples covering the acute and convalescent phases of COVID-19 were provided by collaborators in the United States, Italy and Spain. The samples were drawn from two sources: the first 160 participants of the ongoing ImmuneRACE study, and over 1,000 subjects contributed by 6 global collaborators. The repertoires were released in a freely available public database intended as a resource for research on the immune response to SARS-CoV-2. Where available, HLA class I and class II types were taken from metadata supplied by the sample provider and were not determined by assay-based typing. Subjects who had been exposed to COVID-19, were actively infected with it, or had recovered from it provided the deeply sampled blood TCRbeta repertoires that made up the dataset. The sample metadata nearly always contained a de-identified subject ID, COVID-19 status, age in years and sex. The material from the prospective study consisted of cDNA or gDNA derived from T cells, B-cell-depleted T cells, or PBMCs. What the research found in general, with its limitations: The quantity of clinical and demographic metadata differed by source and by participant and was supplied without curation.

Collaborating institutions collected whole blood in K2EDTA tubes following their own protocols. For TCRbeta analysis, collaborator samples were shipped as frozen whole blood, as isolated PBMCs, or as DNA extracted from either sample type. TCRbeta CDR3 regions were amplified from genomic DNA using the immunoSEQ Assay, a bias-controlled multiplex PCR. Under the source paper's analysis protocol: Nucleated cell counts per sample were estimated from amplification of reference gene primers within the assay. To quantify the absolute abundance of each unique TCRbeta CDR3 rearrangement, sequence reads were collapsed and filtered. Productive Simpson clonality was computed per sample as the square root of Simpson's diversity index over productive rearrangements. The table comes from immuneACCESS by way of TCRdb, which keeps in-frame sequences with V and J called. Part of the clones is missing from these tables; in studies checked, under half for an unresolved V gene and the rest for unknown reasons. The V and J calls and clone size come from that table; D and trimming were worked out from the DNA. The sample data list about 240,000 clones, and roughly 90% of these were observed just once. The ten top clones hold less than 8% of the sample.

V loses 2 bases of germline sequence and J loses 4 bases, and the interval between the two ends is 15 bases. The germline V gene provides CDR1 SGDLS and CDR2 YYNGEE. Including the terminal cysteine and phenylalanine, the CDR3 comprises 15 residues. Only CDR3 DNA is held: 45 bases, read in frame from base 1. Concerning this clone itself: Its antigen remains unidentified. No much larger clonotype is one base removed from it; base qualities were not supplied.

The clonotype was recovered from a man aged 60 to 75 with acute or convalescent COVID-19. Sequencing input: peripheral blood. The chain couples TRBV9 to TRBJ1-1; no D segment can be confidently identified. The DNA sequence is TGTGCCAGCAGCGTCGCTACTCAGGCAGGCACTGAAGCTTTCTTT. Protein translation: CASSVATQAGTEAFF.